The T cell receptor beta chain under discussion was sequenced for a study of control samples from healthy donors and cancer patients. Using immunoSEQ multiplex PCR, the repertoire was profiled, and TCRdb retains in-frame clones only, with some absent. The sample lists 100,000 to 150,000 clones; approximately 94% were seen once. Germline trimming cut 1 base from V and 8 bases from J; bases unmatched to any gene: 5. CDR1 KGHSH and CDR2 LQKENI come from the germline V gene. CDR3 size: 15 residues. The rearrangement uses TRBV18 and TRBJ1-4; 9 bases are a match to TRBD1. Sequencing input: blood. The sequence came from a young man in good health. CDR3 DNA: TGTGCCAGCTCACCACTAAGGACAGGGGAAGAAAAACTGTTTTTT. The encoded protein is CASSPLRTGEEKLFF.